This T cell receptor beta chain was recovered during a study of breast tumors, draining lymph nodes, adjacent tissues. Study results and caveats: Most tumor T cells seemingly derive from lymph node, then expand in tumor.

TCRdb called the multiplex PCR reads again in MiXCR, with one record for every CDR3 protein. The repertoire holds 75,000 to 100,000 distinct CDR3 sequences, with roughly 19% as singletons. Samples came from axillary lymph nodes draining the breast cancer. There are 15 residues in the CDR3. V shed 1 base and J 6 bases; nucleotides not matched to a gene: 6. Germline CDR1 is MNHEY and CDR2 is SVGAGI. This clonotype was counted at least ten times. Its target is unknown. The specimen was axillary lymph node tissue. The V call is TRBV6-5, the J call TRBJ2-1, with TRBD2 matching over 7 bases. This clonotype was sampled from a female donor with breast cancer. Some clones in this sample may be carry-over from other donors' samples. The CDR3 bases are TGTGCCAGCAGTTACTGGTGGCGGGGGAGCAATGAGCAGTTCTTC. Translation gives CASSYWWRGSNEQFF.